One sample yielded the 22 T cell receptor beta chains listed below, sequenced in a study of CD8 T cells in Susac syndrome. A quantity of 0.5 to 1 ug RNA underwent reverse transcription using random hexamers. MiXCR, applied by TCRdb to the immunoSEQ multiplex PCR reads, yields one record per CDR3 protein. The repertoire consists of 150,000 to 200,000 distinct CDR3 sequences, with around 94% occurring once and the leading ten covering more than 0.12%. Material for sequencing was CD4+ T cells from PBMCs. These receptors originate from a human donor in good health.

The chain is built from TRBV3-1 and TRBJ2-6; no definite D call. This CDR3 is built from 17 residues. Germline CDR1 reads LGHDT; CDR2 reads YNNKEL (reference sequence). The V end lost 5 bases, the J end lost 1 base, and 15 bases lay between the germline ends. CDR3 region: CASSSWEIRSGANVLTF. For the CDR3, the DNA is TGTGCCAGCAGCTCATGGGAAATCCGGTCTGGGGCCAACGTCCTGACTTTC.

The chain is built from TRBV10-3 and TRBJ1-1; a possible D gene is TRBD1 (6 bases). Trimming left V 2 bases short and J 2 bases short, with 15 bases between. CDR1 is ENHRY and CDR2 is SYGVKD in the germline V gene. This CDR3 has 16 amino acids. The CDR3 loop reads CAISEGRGGINTEAFF. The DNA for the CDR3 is TGTGCCATCAGTGAGGGAAGGGGGGGCATAAACACTGAAGCTTTCTTT.

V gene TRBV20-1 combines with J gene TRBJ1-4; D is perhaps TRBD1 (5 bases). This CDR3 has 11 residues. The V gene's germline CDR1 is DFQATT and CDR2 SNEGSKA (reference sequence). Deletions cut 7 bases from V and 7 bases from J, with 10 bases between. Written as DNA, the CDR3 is TGCAGTGGCAGGGTTTTTGAAAAACTGTTTTTT. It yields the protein CSGRVFEKLFF.

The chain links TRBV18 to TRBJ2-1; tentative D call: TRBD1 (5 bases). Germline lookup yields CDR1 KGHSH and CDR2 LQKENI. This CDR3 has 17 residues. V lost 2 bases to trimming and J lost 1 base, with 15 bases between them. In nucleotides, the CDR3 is TGTGCCAGCTCACCATCTCTCCTCCAGGGATCCTACAATGAGCAGTTCTTC. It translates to CASSPSLLQGSYNEQFF.

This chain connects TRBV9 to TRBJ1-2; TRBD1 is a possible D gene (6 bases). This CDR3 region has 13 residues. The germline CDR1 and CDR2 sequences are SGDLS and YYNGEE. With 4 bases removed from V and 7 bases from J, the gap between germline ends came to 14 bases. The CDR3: CASSIDRNGGYTF. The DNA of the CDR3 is TGTGCCAGCAGCATTGACAGGAACGGTGGCTACACCTTC.

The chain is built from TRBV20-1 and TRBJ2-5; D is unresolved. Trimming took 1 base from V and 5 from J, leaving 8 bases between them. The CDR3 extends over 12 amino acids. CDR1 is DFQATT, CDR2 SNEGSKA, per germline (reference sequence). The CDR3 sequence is CSARVHWETQYF. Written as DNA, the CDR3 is TGCAGTGCTAGAGTCCATTGGGAGACCCAGTACTTC.

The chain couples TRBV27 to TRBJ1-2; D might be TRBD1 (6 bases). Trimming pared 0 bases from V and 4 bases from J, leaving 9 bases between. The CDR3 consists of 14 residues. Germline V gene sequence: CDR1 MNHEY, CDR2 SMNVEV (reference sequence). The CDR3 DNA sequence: TGTGCCAGCAGTTTATCCGGACAGTCCTATGGCTACACCTTC. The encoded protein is CASSLSGQSYGYTF.

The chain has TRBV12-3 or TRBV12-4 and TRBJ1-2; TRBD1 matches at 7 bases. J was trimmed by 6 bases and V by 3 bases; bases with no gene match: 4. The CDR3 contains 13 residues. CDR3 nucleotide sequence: TGTGCCAGCAGTTTTTTAAGGGGGCATGGCTACACCTTC. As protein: CASSFLRGHGYTF.

CDR3 bases: TGTGCCAGCAGTTTTGGGGGTGGGGGTCAGCCCCAGCATTTT. Translated: CASSFGGGGQPQHF. This chain connects TRBV27 to TRBJ1-5; tentatively, D is TRBD1 (5 bases). This CDR3 has 14 residues. Per germline, CDR1 MNHEY and CDR2 SMNVEV (reference sequence). V shed 3 bases and J shed 6 bases, with 12 bases lying between them.

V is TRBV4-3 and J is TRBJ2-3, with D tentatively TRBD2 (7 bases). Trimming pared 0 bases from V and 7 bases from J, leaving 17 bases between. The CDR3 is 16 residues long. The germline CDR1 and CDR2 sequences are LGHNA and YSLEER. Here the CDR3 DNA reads TGCGCCAGCAGCCAAGATACGCGGGGGCCTACTAATACGCAGTATTTT. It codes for CASSQDTRGPTNTQYF.

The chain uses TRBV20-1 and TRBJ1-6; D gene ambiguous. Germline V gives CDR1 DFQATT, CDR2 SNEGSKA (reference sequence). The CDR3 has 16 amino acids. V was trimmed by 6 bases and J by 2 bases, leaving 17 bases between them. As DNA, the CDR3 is TGCAGTGCAAGACGGCGGGCTGCAACCTATAATTCACCCCTCCACTTT. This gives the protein CSARRRAATYNSPLHF.

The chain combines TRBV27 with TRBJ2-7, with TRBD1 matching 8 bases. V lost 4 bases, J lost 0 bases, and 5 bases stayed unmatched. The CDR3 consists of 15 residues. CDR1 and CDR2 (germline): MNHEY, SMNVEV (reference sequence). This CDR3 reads CASSSAGQGSYEQYF. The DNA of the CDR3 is TGTGCCAGCAGTTCCGCCGGACAGGGCTCCTACGAGCAGTACTTC.

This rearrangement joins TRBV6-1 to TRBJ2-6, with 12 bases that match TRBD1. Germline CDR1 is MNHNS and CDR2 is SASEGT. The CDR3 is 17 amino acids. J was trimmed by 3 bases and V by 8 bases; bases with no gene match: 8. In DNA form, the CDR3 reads TGTGCCAGCCGGACGGGACAGGGGGCGCGTGGGGCCAACGTCCTGACTTTC. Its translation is CASRTGQGARGANVLTF.

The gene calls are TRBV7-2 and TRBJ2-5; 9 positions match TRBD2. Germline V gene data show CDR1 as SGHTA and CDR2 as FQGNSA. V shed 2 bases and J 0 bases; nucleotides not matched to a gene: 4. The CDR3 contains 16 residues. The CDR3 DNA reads TGTGCCAGCAGCTTAACTAGCGGGCGATACCAAGAGACCCAGTACTTC. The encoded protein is CASSLTSGRYQETQYF.

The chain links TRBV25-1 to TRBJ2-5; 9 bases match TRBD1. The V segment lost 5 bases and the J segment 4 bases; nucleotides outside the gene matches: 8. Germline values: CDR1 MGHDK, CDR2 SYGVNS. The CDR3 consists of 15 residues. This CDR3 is CASSRRDRDVETQYF. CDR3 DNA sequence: TGTGCCAGCAGTCGCCGGGACAGGGATGTAGAGACCCAGTACTTC.

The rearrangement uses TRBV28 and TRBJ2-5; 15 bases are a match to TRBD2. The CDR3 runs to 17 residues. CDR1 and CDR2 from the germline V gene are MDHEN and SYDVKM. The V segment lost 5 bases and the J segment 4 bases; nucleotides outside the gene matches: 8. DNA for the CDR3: TGTGCCAGCAGTCCAGGACTAGCGGGGGGGACCCTAGAGACCCAGTACTTC. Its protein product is CASSPGLAGGTLETQYF.

The CDR3 sequence: CASSRTVGEQYF. As DNA, the CDR3 is TGTGCCAGCAGCAGGACTGTAGGCGAGCAGTACTTC. This sequence joins TRBV5-6 and TRBJ2-7; D is possibly TRBD2 (5 bases). Trimming left V 4 bases short and J 6 bases short, with 11 bases between. Germline CDR1 reads SGHDT; CDR2 reads YYEEEE. There are 12 residues in the CDR3.

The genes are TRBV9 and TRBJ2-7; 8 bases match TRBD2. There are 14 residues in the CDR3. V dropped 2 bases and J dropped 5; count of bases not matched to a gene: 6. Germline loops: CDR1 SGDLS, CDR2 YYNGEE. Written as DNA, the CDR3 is TGTGCCAGCAGCGTTGGGACTAGGGCCGACGAGCAGTACTTC. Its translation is CASSVGTRADEQYF.

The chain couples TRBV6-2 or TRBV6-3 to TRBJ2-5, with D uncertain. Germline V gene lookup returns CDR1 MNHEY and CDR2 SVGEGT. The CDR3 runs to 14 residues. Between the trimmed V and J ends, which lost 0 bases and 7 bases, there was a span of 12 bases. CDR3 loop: CASSYSRGTGTQYF. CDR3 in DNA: TGTGCCAGCAGTTACTCGCGAGGTACTGGGACCCAGTACTTC.

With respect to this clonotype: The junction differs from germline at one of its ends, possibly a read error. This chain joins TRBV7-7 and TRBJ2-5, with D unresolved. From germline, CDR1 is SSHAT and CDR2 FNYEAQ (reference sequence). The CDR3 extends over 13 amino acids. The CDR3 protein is CASSRSYQETQYF. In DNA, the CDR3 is TGTGCTAGCAGCCGATCGTACCAAGAGACCCAGTACTTC.

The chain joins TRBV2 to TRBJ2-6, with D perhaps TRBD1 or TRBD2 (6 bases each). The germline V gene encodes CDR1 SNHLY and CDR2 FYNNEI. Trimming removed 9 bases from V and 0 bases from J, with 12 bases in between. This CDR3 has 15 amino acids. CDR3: CARTGRDSGANVLTF. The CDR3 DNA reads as TGTGCCAGAACAGGGCGGGACTCTGGGGCCAACGTCCTGACTTTC. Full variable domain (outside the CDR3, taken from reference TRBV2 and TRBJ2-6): EPEVTQTPSHQVTQMGQEVILRCVPISNHLYFYWYRQILGQKVEFLVSFYNNEISEKSEIFDDQFSVERPDGSNFTLKIRSTKLEDSAMYFCARTGRDSGANVLTFGAGSRLTVL.

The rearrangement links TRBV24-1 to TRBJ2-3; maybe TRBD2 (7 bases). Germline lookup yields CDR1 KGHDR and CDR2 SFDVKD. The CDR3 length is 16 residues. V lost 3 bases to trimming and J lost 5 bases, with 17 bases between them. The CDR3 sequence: CATSDRGAGTQDTQYF. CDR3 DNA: TGTGCCACCAGTGATCGGGGGGCAGGAACGCAAGATACGCAGTATTTT.